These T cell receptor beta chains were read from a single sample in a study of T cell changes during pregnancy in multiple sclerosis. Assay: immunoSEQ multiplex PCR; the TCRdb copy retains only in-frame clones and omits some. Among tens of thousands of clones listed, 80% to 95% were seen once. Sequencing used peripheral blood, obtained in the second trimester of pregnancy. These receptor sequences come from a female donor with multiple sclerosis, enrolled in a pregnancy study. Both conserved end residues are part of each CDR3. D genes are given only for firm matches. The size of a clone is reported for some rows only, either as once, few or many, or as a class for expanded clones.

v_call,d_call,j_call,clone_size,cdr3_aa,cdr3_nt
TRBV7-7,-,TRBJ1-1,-,CASSLGQHTEAFF,TGTGCCAGCAGCTTAGGACAGCACACTGAAGCTTTCTTT
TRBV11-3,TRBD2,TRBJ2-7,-,CASSLVAGGKPSYEQYF,TGTGCCAGCAGCTTAGTTGCGGGGGGCAAACCCTCCTACGAGCAGTACTTC
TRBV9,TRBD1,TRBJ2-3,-,CASSVSPGQGAGDTQYF,TGTGCCAGCAGCGTCTCCCCGGGACAGGGGGCCGGAGATACGCAGTATTTT
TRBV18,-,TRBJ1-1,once,CASSPVWGGTEAFF,TGTGCCAGCTCACCTGTCTGGGGAGGCACTGAAGCTTTCTTT
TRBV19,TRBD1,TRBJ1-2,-,CASSRDRNYGYTF,TGTGCCAGTAGTCGGGACAGAAACTATGGCTACACCTTC
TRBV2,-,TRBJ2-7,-,CASSLNPRIYEQYF,TGTGCCAGCAGCCTGAACCCTAGGATCTACGAGCAGTACTTC
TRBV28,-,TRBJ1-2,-,CASSSTGGYTF,TGTGCCAGCAGTTCAACAGGTGGCTACACCTTC
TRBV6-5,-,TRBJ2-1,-,CASSYSPGYNEQFF,TGTGCCAGCAGTTACTCTCCAGGTTACAATGAGCAGTTCTTC
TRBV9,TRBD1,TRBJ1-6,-,CASSPQGAGSPLHF,TGTGCCAGCAGCCCACAGGGGGCTGGTTCACCCCTCCACTTT
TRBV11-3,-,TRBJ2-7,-,CASSFGQFYEQYF,TGTGCCAGCAGCTTCGGACAGTTCTACGAGCAGTACTTC
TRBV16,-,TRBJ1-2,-,CASSQSASGNYGYTF,TGTGCCAGCAGCCAATCGGCCAGTGGTAACTATGGCTACACCTTC
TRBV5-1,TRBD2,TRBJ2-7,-,CASSPGLAGGQSSYEQYF,TGCGCCAGCAGCCCGGGACTAGCGGGAGGCCAGAGCTCCTACGAGCAGTACTTC
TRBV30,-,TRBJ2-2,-,CAWSVRQGIFTGELFF,TGTGCCTGGAGTGTACGGCAGGGGATTTTCACCGGGGAGCTGTTTTTT
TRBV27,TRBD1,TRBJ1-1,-,CASSTWTGKTEAFF,TGTGCCAGCAGTACCTGGACAGGTAAAACTGAAGCTTTCTTT
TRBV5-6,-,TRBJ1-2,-,CASSLGAGAGYTF,TGTGCCAGCAGCTTGGGGGCGGGTGCAGGCTACACCTTC
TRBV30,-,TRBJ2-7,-,CAWSVGGGYEQYF,TGTGCCTGGAGTGTAGGGGGGGGCTACGAGCAGTACTTC
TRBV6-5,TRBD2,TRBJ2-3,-,CASSSRFSGGDTQYF,TGTGCCAGCAGCTCGAGGTTTAGCGGGGGAGATACGCAGTATTTT
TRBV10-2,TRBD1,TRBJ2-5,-,CASSESKGTGKETQYF,TGCGCCAGCAGTGAGTCGAAAGGGACAGGGAAAGAGACCCAGTACTTC
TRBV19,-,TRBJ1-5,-,CATKDYFFGNQPQHF,TGTGCCACCAAGGACTATTTTTTTGGCAATCAGCCCCAGCATTTT
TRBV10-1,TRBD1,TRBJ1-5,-,CASSAPPGTGATRYSNQPQHF,TGCGCCAGCAGTGCCCCGCCGGGGACAGGGGCCACTCGGTATAGCAATCAGCCCCAGCATTTT
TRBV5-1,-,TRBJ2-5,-,CASSFEEETQYF,TGCGCCAGCAGCTTTGAGGAAGAGACCCAGTACTTC
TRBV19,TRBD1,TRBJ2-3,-,CASRNRGLIRTDTQYF,TGTGCCAGTAGAAACAGGGGGCTGATTCGGACAGATACGCAGTATTTT